This T cell receptor (beta chain) was identified during a study of blood T cell repertoires in COVID-19. For the study at large: Sites across the United States, Italy and Spain contributed samples from acute and convalescent COVID-19.

Seattle participants joined during active infection and were tracked over time. How the authors handled the data: Scientists estimated how many nucleated cells there were by amplifying reference gene primers. The assay was immunoSEQ multiplex PCR, and TCRdb's table has in-frame clones only and misses some. That table gives V, J and clone size, and the DNA gave D and trimming. The data hold more than 300,000 clones, with about 87% observed a single time. Per the germline V gene, CDR1 is MRHNA and CDR2 is SNTAGT. The length of the CDR3 is 13 residues. The V gene end was trimmed by 5 bases and the J gene end by 1 base; junction bases not matched to a gene: 0. There are a few counts of this clone.

This sequence originates from a woman aged 25-40 years with COVID-19, enrolled during active disease. V is TRBV6-4 and J is TRBJ2-3, with 7 bases fitting TRBD1. The sequencing sample was made of peripheral blood. CDR3 DNA: TGTGCCAGCAGTACAGGGGGCACAGATACGCAGTATTTT. Residues: CASSTGGTDTQYF.